The 4 T cell receptor beta chains presented below share a single source sample, sequenced in a study of T cells in Graves' hyperthyroidism and ophthalmopathy. The investigators amplified TCR beta CDR3 regions from RNA transcripts. HTBI primers were used for first-round RT-PCR of the TCR CDR3. Each CDR3 protein gets one entry after TCRdb re-called the multiplex PCR reads with MiXCR. The repertoire holds hundreds of thousands of distinct CDR3 sequences, with 13% to 15% as singletons. Sequencing was carried out using blood. The receptor source for this set is a woman younger than 35 with Graves' hyperthyroidism.

The chain recombines TRBV6-9 with TRBJ2-7, with D maybe TRBD1 (5 bases). Trimming removed 3 bases from V and 5 bases from J, with 14 bases in between. Germline loops: CDR1 MNHGY, CDR2 SVAAGI. This CDR3 has 14 amino acids. The CDR3 coding sequence is TGTGCCAGCAGTTACGCAAGGGGAATGGACGAGCAGTACTTC. It codes for CASSYARGMDEQYF.

The chain joins TRBV20-1 to TRBJ2-3, with 9 bases that match TRBD2. CDR3 length: 17 residues. The germline gives CDR1 DFQATT, CDR2 SNEGSKA (reference sequence). The V segment lost 1 base and the J segment 8 bases; nucleotides outside the gene matches: 16. CDR3 sequence reads: CSARGGPSGMMTGTQYF. DNA of the CDR3: TGCAGTGCTAGAGGAGGTCCTAGCGGGATGATGACGGGTACGCAGTATTTT.

The chain combines TRBV12-3 or TRBV12-4 with TRBJ1-2; D not certain. V lost 1 base and J lost 1, with 7 bases in between. There are 14 residues in the CDR3. This CDR3 is CASSLGEVNYGYTF. Here the CDR3 DNA reads TGTGCCAGCAGTTTAGGTGAAGTTAACTATGGCTACACCTTC.

This clonotype was found a few times. The genes are TRBV15 and TRBJ2-5, with D unclear. The length of the CDR3 is 12 residues. Germline CDR1 and CDR2: LNHNV and YYDKDF (reference sequence). V dropped 8 bases and J dropped 4 bases, with 11 bases sitting between them. CDR3 region: CATQGSLETQYF. DNA of the CDR3: TGTGCCACCCAAGGGTCTTTAGAGACCCAGTACTTC.